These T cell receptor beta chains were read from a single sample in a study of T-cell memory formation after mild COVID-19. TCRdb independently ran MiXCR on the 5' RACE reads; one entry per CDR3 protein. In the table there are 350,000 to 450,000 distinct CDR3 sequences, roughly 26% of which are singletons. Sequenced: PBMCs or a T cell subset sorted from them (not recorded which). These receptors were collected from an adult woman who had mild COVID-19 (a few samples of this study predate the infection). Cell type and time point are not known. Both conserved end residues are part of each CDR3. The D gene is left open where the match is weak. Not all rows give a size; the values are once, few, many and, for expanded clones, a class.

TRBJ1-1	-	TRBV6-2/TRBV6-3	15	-	TGTGCCAGCAGTTACACCGGACGGCCGAACACTGAAGCTTTCTTT	CASSYTGRPNTEAFF
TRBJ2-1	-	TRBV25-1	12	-	TGTGCCAGCAGTGAATTGTGGTACGGGCAGTTCTTC	CASSELWYGQFF
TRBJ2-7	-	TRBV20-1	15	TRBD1	TGCAGTGCTAGAGCGGGACAGGGGGCGGAGGACGAGCAGTACTTC	CSARAGQGAEDEQYF
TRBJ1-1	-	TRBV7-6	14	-	TGTGCCAGCAGCTCAGGGGCGGGGAACACTGAAGCTTTCTTT	CASSSGAGNTEAFF
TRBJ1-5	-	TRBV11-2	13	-	TGTGCCAGCAGCTTAGAAGCCGCTCAGCCCCAGCATTTT	CASSLEAAQPQHF
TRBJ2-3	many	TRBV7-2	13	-	TGTGCCAGCAGACGAGAGGGGCCAGATACGCAGTATTTT	CASRREGPDTQYF
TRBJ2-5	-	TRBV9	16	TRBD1	TGTGCCAGCAGCGTAGAGGTGACAGGGGGCGGCGAGACCCAGTACTTC	CASSVEVTGGGETQYF
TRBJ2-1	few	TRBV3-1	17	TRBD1	TGTGCCAGCAGCCAAGAGGCGACAGGGGTGATATACAATGAGCAGTTCTTC	CASSQEATGVIYNEQFF
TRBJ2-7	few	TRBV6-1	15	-	TGTGCCAGCAGTCCCCCTTCTGCCCCGGGGAGCGAGCAGTACTTC	CASSPPSAPGSEQYF
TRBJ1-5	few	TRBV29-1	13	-	TGCAGCTTAGGGGTTTTGCGCAATCAGCCCCAGCATTTT	CSLGVLRNQPQHF
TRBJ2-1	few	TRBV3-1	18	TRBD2	TGTGCCAGCAGCCAAGACCCATCGTGGGCTAGCGGGTACAATGAGCAGTTCTTC	CASSQDPSWASGYNEQFF
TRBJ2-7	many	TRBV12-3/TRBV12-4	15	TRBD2	TGTGCCAGCAGTCCCCGGACTAGCGGCTCCTACGAGCAGTACTTC	CASSPRTSGSYEQYF
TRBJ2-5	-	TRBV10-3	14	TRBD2	TGTGCCATCAGTGCAAGCGGGAGAGGAGAGACCCAGTACTTC	CAISASGRGETQYF
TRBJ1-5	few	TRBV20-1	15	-	TGCAGTGCTCTCACTACCCCTGACAGCAATCAGCCCCAGCATTTT	CSALTTPDSNQPQHF
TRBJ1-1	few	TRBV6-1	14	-	TGTGCCAGCAGTGAAGGGGCAGGCCGCTCTGAAGCTTTCTTT	CASSEGAGRSEAFF
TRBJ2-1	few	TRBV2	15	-	TGTGCCAGCAGTTGGGGTAGGAGCTCCTACAATGAGCAGTTCTTC	CASSWGRSSYNEQFF
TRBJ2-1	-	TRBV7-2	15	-	TGTGCCGGCAGCCAAAACGGCCGGACTATCCATGAGCAGTTCTTC	CAGSQNGRTIHEQFF
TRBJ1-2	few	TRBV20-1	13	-	TGCAGTGCTAGAGGAGGAGGTAACTATGGCTACACCTTC	CSARGGGNYGYTF